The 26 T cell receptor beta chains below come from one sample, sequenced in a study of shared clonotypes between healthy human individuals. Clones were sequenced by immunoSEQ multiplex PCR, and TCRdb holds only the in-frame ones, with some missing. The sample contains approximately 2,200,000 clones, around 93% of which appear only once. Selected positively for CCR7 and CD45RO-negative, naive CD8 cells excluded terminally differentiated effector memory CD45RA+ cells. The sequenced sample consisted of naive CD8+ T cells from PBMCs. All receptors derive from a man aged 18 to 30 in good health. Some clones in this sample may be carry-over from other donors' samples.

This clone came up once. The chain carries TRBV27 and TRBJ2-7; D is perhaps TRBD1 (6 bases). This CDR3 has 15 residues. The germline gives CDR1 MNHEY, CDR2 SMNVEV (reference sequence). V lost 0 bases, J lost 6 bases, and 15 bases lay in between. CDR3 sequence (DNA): TGTGCCAGCAGTTTATCGGGGGCGCCTCCGTCCGAGCAGTACTTC. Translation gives CASSLSGAPPSEQYF.

This CDR3 reads CASSGRSGETQYF. The DNA for the CDR3 is TGTGCCAGCAGCGGGCGGTCGGGGGAGACCCAGTACTTC. The chain couples TRBV2 to TRBJ2-5; tentative D call: TRBD2 (5 bases). The CDR3 spans 13 residues. Germline lookup yields CDR1 SNHLY and CDR2 FYNNEI. V lost 6 bases, J lost 5 bases, and 13 bases lay in between.

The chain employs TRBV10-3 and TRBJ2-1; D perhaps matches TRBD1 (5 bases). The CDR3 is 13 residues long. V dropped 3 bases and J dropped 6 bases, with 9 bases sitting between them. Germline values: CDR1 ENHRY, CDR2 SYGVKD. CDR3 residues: CAISETRANEQFF. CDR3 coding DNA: TGTGCCATCAGTGAAACCAGGGCCAATGAGCAGTTCTTC.

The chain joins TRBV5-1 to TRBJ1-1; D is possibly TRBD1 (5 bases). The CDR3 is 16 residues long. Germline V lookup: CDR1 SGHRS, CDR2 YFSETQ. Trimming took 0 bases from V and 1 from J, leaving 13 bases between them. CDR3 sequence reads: CASSLDQGGGNTEAFF. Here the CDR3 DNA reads TGCGCCAGCAGCTTGGATCAGGGAGGAGGGAACACTGAAGCTTTCTTT.

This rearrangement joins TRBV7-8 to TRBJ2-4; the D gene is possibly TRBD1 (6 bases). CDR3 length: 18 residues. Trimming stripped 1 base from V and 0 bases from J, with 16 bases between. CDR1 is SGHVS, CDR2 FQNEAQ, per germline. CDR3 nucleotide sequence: TGTGCCAGCAGCTTAGTGGACCGACAGGTTCTAGCCAAAAACATTCAGTACTTC. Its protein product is CASSLVDRQVLAKNIQYF.

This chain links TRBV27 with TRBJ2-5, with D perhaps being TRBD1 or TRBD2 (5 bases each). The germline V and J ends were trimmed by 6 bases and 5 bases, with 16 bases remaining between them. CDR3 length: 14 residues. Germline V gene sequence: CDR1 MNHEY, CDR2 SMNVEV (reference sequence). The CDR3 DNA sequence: TGTGCCAGCAGCCTCTCCTGGTGGGGGGAGACCCAGTACTTC. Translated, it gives CASSLSWWGETQYF.

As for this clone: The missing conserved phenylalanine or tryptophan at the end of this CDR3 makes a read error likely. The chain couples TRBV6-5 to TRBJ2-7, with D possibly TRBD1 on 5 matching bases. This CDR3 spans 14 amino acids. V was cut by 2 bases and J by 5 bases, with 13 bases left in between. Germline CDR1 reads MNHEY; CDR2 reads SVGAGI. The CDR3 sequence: CASSYRGLSHEQYL. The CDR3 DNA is TGTGCCAGCAGTTACAGGGGCCTTTCCCACGAGCAGTACCTC.

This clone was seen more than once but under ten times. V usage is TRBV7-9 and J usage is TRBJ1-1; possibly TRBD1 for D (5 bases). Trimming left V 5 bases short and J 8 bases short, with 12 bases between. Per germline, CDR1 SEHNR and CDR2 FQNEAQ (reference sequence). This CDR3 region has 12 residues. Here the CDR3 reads CASSAAGDEAFF. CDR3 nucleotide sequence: TGTGCCAGCAGCGCAGCCGGGGACGAAGCTTTCTTT.

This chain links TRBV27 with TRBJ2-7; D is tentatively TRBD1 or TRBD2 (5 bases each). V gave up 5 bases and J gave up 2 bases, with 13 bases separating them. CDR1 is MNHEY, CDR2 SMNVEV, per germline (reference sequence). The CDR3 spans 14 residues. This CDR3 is CASSPGTVAYEQYF. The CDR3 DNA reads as TGTGCCAGCAGTCCCGGGACGGTAGCCTACGAGCAGTACTTC.

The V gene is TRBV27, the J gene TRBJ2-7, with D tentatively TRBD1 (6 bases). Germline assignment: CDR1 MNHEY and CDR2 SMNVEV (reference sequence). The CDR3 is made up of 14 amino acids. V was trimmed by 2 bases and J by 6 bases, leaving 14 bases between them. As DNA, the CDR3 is TGTGCCAGCAGTTTAACCCCGGACAGCGGCGAGCAGTACTTC. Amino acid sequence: CASSLTPDSGEQYF.

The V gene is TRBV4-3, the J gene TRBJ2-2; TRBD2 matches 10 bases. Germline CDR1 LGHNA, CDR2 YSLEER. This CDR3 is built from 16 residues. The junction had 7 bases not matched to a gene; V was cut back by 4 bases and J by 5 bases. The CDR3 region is CASSRGLAEGTGELFF. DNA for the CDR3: TGCGCCAGCAGCCGTGGACTAGCGGAGGGGACCGGGGAGCTGTTTTTT.

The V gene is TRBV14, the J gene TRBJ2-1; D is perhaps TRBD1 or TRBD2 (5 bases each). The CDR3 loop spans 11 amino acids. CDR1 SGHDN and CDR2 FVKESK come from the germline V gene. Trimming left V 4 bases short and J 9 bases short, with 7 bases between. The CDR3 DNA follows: TGTGCCAGCAGCCCGGGGACTGAGCAGTTCTTC. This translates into CASSPGTEQFF.

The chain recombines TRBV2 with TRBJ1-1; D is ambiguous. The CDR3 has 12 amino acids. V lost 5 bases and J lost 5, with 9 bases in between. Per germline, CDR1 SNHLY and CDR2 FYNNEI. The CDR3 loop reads CASSFWATEAFF. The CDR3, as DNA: TGTGCCAGCAGTTTTTGGGCGACTGAAGCTTTCTTT.

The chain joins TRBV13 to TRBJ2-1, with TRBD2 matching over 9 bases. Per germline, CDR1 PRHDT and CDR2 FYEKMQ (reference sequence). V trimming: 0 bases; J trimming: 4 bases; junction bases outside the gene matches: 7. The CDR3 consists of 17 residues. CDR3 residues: CASSLGVREGQYNEQFF. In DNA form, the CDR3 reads TGTGCCAGCAGCTTAGGTGTGCGGGAGGGCCAGTACAATGAGCAGTTCTTC.

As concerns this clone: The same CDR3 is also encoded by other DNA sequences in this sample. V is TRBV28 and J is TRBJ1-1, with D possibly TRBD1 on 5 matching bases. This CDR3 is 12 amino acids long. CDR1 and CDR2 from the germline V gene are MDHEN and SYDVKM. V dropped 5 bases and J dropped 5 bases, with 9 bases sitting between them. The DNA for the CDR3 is TGTGCCAGCAGTCTCACAGGAACTGAAGCTTTCTTT. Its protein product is CASSLTGTEAFF.

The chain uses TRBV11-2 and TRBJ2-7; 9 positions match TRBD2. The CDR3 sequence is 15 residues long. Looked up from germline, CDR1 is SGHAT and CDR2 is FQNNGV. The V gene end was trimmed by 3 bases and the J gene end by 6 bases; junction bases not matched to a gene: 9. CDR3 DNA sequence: TGTGCCAGCAGCTTCGAGGCGGGAGGGCCTTCCGAGCAGTACTTC. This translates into CASSFEAGGPSEQYF.

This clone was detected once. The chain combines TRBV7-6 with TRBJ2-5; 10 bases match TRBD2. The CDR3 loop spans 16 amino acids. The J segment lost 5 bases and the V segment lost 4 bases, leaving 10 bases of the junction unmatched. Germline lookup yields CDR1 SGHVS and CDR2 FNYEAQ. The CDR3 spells CASSSKPSGRPETQYF. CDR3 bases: TGTGCCAGCAGCTCTAAACCTAGCGGGAGACCTGAGACCCAGTACTTC.

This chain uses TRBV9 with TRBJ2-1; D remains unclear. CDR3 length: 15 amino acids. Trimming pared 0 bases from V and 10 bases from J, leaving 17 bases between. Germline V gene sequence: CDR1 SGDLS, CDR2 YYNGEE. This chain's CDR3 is CASSVDDGSIWEQFF. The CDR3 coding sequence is TGTGCCAGCAGCGTAGATGATGGGTCGATCTGGGAGCAGTTCTTC.

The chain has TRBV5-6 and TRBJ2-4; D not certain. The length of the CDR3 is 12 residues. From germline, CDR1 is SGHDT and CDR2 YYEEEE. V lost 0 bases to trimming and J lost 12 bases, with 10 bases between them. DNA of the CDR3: TGTGCCAGCAGCTTGGGCCTAGAAGCTCAGTACTTC. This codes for CASSLGLEAQYF.

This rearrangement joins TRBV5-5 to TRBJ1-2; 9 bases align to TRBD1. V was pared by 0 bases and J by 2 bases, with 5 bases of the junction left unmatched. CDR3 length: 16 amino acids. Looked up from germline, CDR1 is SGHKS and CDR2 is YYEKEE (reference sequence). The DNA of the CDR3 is TGTGCCAGCAGCTTGGATCTGACAGGGGGAAACTATGGCTACACCTTC. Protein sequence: CASSLDLTGGNYGYTF. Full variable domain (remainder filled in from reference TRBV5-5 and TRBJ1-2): DAGVTQSPTHLIKTRGQQVTLRCSPISGHKSVSWYQQVLGQGPQFIFQYYEKEERGRGNFPDRFSARQFPNYSSELNVNALLLGDSALYLCASSLDLTGGNYGYTFGSGTRLTVV.

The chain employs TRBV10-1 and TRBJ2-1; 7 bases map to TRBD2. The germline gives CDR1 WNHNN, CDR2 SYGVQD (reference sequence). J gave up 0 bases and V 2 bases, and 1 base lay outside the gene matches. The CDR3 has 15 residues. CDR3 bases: TGCGCCAGCAGTGAGCGGGGGGACTCCTACAATGAGCAGTTCTTC. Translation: CASSERGDSYNEQFF.

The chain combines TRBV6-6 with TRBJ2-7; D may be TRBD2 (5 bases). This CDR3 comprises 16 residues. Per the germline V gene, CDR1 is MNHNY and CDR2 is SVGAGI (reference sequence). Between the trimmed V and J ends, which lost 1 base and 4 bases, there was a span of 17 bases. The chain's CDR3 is CASSYLRPREGYEQYF. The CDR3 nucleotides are TGTGCCAGCAGTTACTTACGCCCCCGGGAAGGATACGAGCAGTACTTC.

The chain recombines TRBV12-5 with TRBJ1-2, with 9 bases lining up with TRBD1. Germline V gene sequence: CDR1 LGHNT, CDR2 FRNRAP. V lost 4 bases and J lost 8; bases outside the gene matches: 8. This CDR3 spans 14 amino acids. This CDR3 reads CASGSVTGGEGYTF. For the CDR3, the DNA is TGTGCTAGTGGTTCAGTTACAGGGGGCGAGGGCTACACCTTC.

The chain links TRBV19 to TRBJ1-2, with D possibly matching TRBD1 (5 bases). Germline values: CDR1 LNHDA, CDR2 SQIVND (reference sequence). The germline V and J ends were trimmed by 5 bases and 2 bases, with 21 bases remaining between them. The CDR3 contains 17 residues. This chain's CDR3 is CASSARDGLPANYGYTF. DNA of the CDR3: TGTGCCAGTAGTGCCCGGGACGGCTTGCCGGCCAACTATGGCTACACCTTC.

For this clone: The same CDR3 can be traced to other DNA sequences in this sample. CDR3 protein: CASSLRGSGELFF. The CDR3 nucleotides read TGTGCCAGCAGTCTCAGGGGGTCCGGGGAGCTGTTTTTT. The chain couples TRBV27 to TRBJ2-2; 7 nucleotides line up with TRBD1. Germline lookup yields CDR1 MNHEY and CDR2 SMNVEV (reference sequence). The length of the CDR3 is 13 residues. The V and J ends lost 5 bases and 6 bases, in that order; junction bases with no gene match: 3.

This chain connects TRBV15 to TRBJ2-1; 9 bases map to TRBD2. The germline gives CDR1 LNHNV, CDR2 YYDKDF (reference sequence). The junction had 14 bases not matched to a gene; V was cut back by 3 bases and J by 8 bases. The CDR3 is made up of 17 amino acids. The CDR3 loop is CATSSPTWREGHDEQFF. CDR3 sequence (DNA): TGTGCCACCAGCAGTCCTACGTGGCGGGAGGGCCACGATGAGCAGTTCTTC.